This T cell receptor (beta chain) is drawn from a study of T cells in Graves' hyperthyroidism and ophthalmopathy. Criteria for exclusion of patients were uncontrolled infection, other autoimmune disease, pregnancy or lactation. Clinical symptoms, serum thyroxine, TRAb, thyroid ultrasound and orbital computed tomography informed diagnoses. This CDR3 is built from 15 residues. From germline, CDR1 is MDHEN and CDR2 SYDVKM. V was clipped by 5 bases and J by 2 bases; unmatched bases: 5. The investigators amplified TCR beta CDR3 regions from RNA transcripts. The HTBI primer set served for first-round RT-PCR of the TCR CDR3. TCRdb reanalysed the multiplex PCR reads using MiXCR and keeps one entry per CDR3 protein. The sample has around 610,000 distinct CDR3 sequences; around 15% are singletons.

The specimen sequenced was blood. The sequence came from a woman between 40 and 55 years old with Graves' ophthalmopathy. V usage is TRBV28 and J usage is TRBJ1-5; 8 bases are shared with TRBD1. CDR3 residues: CASSPQGDGNQPQHF. The DNA for the CDR3 is TGTGCCAGCAGTCCACAGGGGGACGGCAATCAGCCCCAGCATTTT.